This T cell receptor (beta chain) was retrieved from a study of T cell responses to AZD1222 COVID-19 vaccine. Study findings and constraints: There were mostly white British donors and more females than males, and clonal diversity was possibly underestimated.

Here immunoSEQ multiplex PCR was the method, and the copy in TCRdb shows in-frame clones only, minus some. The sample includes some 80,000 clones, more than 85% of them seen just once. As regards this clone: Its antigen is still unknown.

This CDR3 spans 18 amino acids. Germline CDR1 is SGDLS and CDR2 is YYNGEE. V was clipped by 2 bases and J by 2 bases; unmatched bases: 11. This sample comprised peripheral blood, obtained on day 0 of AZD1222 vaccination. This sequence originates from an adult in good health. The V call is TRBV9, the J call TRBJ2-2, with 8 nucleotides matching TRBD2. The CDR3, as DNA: TGTGCCAGCAGCGTCGGTAGCGGGGTCGAGTTTAACACCGGGGAGCTGTTTTTT. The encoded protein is CASSVGSGVEFNTGELFF.